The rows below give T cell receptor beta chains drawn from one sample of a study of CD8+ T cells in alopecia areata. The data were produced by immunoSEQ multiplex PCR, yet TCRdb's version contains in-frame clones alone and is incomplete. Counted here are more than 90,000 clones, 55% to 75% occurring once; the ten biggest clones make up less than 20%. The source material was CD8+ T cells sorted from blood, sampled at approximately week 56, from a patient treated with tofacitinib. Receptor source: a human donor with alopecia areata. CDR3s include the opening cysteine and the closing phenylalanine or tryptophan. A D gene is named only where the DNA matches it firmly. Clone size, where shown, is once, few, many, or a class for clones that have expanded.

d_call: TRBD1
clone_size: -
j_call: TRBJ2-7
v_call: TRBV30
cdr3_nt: TGTGCCTGGAGAGCCGGGACAGGACCCTACGAGCAGTACTTC
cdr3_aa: CAWRAGTGPYEQYF

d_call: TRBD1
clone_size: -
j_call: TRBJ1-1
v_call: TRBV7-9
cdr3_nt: TGTGCCAGCAGCTCGGGACAGGGCTTGAGTGCTTTCTTT
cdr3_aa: CASSSGQGLSAFF

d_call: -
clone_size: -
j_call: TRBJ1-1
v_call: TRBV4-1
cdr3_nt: TGCGCCAGCAGCCAGGGATCAGGACAGCCCAACACTGAAGCTTTCTTT
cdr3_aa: CASSQGSGQPNTEAFF

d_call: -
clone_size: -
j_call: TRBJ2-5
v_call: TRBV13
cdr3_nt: TGTGCCAGCAGCGGGACCCAAGAGACCCAGTACTTC
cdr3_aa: CASSGTQETQYF

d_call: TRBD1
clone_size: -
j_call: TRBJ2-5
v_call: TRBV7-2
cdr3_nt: TGTGCCAGCAGCTTAGAGTTGGGACAGGGACAAGAGACCCAGTACTTC
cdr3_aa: CASSLELGQGQETQYF

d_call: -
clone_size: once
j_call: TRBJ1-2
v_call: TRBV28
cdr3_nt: TGTGCCAGCAGTGTATTAGAAGTTGGCTACACCTTC
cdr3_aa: CASSVLEVGYTF

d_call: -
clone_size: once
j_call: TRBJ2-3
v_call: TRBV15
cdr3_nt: TGTGCCACCAGCAGAGATCGGGGGGATACGCAGTATTTT
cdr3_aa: CATSRDRGDTQYF

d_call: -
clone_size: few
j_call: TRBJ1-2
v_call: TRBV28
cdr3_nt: TGTGCCAGCAGTTTGGACGGATTTCTTTATGGCTACACCTTC
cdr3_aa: CASSLDGFLYGYTF

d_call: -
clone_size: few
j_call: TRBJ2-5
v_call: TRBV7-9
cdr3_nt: TGTGCCAGCAGCTTATTGTTCCCTAGCTGGGAGACCCAGTACTTC
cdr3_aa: CASSLLFPSWETQYF

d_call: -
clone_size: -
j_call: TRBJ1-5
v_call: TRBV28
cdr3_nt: TGTGCCAGCAGTTTCAGCAATCAGCCCCAGCATTTT
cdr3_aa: CASSFSNQPQHF

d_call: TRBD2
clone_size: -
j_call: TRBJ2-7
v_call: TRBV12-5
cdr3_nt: TGTGCTAGTGGTTTACGGGGAGGGGACGAGCAGTACTTC
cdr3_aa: CASGLRGGDEQYF

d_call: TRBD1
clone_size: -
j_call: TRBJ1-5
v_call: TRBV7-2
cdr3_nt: TGTGCCAGCAGCCCGATTCGGGACAGGGGGATAAAAGACAATCAGCCCCAGCATTTT
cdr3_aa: CASSPIRDRGIKDNQPQHF

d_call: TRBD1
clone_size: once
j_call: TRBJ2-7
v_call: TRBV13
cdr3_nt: TGTGCCAGCACCACGCGAACAGGGGGCGGCGAGCAGTACTTC
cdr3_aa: CASTTRTGGGEQYF

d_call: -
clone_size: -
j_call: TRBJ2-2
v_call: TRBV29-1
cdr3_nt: TGCAGCGTGCTAATGGAAAACACCGGGGAGCTGTTTTTT
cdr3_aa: CSVLMENTGELFF

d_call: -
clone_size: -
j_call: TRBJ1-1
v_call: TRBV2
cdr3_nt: TGTGCCGATAAAGGCGGGGGACTGGGCACTGAAGCTTTCTTT
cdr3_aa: CADKGGGLGTEAFF

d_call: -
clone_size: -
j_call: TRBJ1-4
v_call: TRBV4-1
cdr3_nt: TGCGCCAGCAGCCAAGATTCCGGCCAGAACCCTAATGAAAAACTGTTTTTT
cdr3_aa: CASSQDSGQNPNEKLFF

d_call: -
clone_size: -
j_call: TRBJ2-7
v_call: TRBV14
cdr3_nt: TGTGCCAGCAGCCAAGTCGGCTACGAGCAGTACTTC
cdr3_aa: CASSQVGYEQYF

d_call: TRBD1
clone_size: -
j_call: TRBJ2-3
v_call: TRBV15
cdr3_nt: TGTGCCACCAGCACCGGACAGGGCACAGATACGCAGTATTTT
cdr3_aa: CATSTGQGTDTQYF

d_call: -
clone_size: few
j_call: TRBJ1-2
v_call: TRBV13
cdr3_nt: TGTGCCAGCAGCTTACGTACAGGACTCTATGGCTACACCTTC
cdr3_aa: CASSLRTGLYGYTF

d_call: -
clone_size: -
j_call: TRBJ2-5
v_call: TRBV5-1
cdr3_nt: TGCGCCAGCAGCTTGTTCGAAGCGAGTTATGGGACCCAGTACTTC
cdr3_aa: CASSLFEASYGTQYF

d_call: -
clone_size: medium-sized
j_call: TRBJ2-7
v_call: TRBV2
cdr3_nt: TGTGCCAGCAGTGATTACGAGCAGTACTTC
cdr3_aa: CASSDYEQYF

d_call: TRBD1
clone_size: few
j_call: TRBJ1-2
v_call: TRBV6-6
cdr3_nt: TGTGCCAGCAGTGACAGGGGAAAGAATGGCTACACCTTC
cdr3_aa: CASSDRGKNGYTF

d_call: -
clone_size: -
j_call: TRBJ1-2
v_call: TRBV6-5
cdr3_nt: TGTGCCAGCAGTTTTTTAACACCCCATGGTGGCTACACCTTC
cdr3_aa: CASSFLTPHGGYTF

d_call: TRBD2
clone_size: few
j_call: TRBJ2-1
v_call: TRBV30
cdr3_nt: TGTGCCCAGCGGGGGGGCTGGCATGAGCAGTTCTTC
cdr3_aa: CAQRGGWHEQFF

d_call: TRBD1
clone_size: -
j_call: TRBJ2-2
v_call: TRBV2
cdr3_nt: TGTGCCAGCAGTTCTGGAGTCGTTACAGGGGGTCGGACCGGGGAGCTGTTTTTT
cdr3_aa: CASSSGVVTGGRTGELFF

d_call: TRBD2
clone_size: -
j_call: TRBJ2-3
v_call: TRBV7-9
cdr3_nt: TGTGCCAGCAACTCCCTAAACCTAGCGGGGGGACCTACAGATACGCAGTATTTT
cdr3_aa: CASNSLNLAGGPTDTQYF

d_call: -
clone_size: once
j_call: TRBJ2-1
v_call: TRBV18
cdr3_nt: TGTGCCAGCTCACCCCGGCAAAGGGGAAAGAACAATGAGCAGTTCTTC
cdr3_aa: CASSPRQRGKNNEQFF

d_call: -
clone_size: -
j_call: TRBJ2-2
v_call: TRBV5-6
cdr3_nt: TGTGCCTCCCTAAGTAATCGGGTCACCGGGGAGCTGTTTTTT
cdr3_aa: CASLSNRVTGELFF